This T cell receptor (beta chain) was retrieved from a study of sequential checkpoint blockade in melanoma. The treatment was: randomized to nivolumab then ipilimumab (arm A) or the reverse (arm B). From thawed PBMCs, live CD3+CD8+ cells negative for CD19 and CD56 were sorted. The protocol was immunoSEQ multiplex PCR, while the TCRdb copy is restricted to in-frame clones and leaves out a portion. The sample yields about 22,000 clones, 65% to 90% seen once. The CDR3 has 15 residues. The junction had 4 bases not matched to a gene; V was cut back by 1 base and J by 4 bases. Germline V gene data show CDR1 as LNHDA and CDR2 as SQIVND (reference sequence).

The source of this sequence is a human donor with melanoma. J is TRBJ1-1 and V is TRBV19; 9 positions agree with TRBD1. This specimen consisted of CD8+ T cells sorted from blood (inferred from file names), obtained from a patient given nivolumab and ipilimumab in sequence. The CDR3 sequence: CASSIAQGAFTEAFF. In DNA, the CDR3 is TGTGCCAGTAGTATAGCACAGGGGGCTTTCACTGAAGCTTTCTTT.